The entry below describes one T cell receptor (beta chain). The antigen is undetermined. These data belong to a study of T-cell memory formation after mild COVID-19. The wider study: TCR clusters largely stayed donor specific. General study points: Researchers could not confirm that second-wave clones peaking on day 37 targeted SARS-CoV-2. Those CD4+ clones that contracted were mainly in CM and EM (CD8+ ones in EMRA).

Germline values: CDR1 SGHTA, CDR2 FQGNSA. The length of the CDR3 is 14 residues. Trimming removed 5 bases from V and 4 bases from J; junction bases left unmatched: 6. TCRdb analysed the 5' RACE reads with MiXCR anew, one entry per CDR3 protein. The sample has around 420,000 distinct CDR3 sequences; 20% to 25% are singletons. The TCR sequence derives from an adult woman who had mild COVID-19 (a few samples of this study predate the infection). Cell type and time point are not known. The sequenced sample consisted of PBMCs or a T cell subset sorted from them (not recorded which). The chain employs TRBV7-2 and TRBJ2-7; 9 bases align to TRBD2. CDR3 sequence reads: CASSPSGGIYEQYF. DNA of the CDR3: TGTGCCAGCAGCCCCAGCGGGGGGATATACGAGCAGTACTTC.